The rows below give T cell receptor beta chains drawn from one sample of a study of technical replicates of blood from a few donors. TCRdb keeps only in-frame clones here, not all; method: immunoSEQ multiplex PCR. The repertoire has fewer than 100,000 clones, approximately 96% of them found once; the top ten carry 0.25% to 0.3%. Sequenced material: T cells isolated from PBMCs. The source of these receptors is a human donor in good health. Both conserved end residues are trimmed from each CDR3. A D gene is named only where the DNA matches it firmly. Part of the rows lack a size; the others show once, few, many or a class for expanded clones.

D gene: TRBD2; clone size: NA; V gene: TRBV7-2; J gene: TRBJ2-1; CDR3 protein: ASSFPGTRYNEQF
D gene: NA; clone size: NA; V gene: TRBV30; J gene: TRBJ2-2; CDR3 protein: AWIFGGQTSNTGELF
D gene: NA; clone size: NA; V gene: TRBV9; J gene: TRBJ2-7; CDR3 protein: ASSVGSSYEQY
D gene: NA; clone size: NA; V gene: TRBV5-1; J gene: TRBJ1-4; CDR3 protein: ASSQGEKLF
D gene: TRBD1; clone size: NA; V gene: TRBV7-2; J gene: TRBJ1-5; CDR3 protein: ASSPPGQNSNQPQH
D gene: TRBD1; clone size: once; V gene: TRBV10-3; J gene: TRBJ2-1; CDR3 protein: AISAPQTGGLYEQF
D gene: NA; clone size: NA; V gene: TRBV29-1; J gene: TRBJ2-7; CDR3 protein: SVEGGDVSYEQY
D gene: NA; clone size: NA; V gene: TRBV9; J gene: TRBJ1-2; CDR3 protein: ASSGLNYGYT
D gene: TRBD1; clone size: once; V gene: TRBV28; J gene: TRBJ1-5; CDR3 protein: ASSLVGTGVGQPQH
D gene: NA; clone size: NA; V gene: TRBV28; J gene: TRBJ1-5; CDR3 protein: ASSPNSQPQH
D gene: TRBD1; clone size: NA; V gene: TRBV5-1; J gene: TRBJ1-4; CDR3 protein: ASSLGGTATNEKLF
D gene: NA; clone size: NA; V gene: TRBV5-1; J gene: TRBJ1-1; CDR3 protein: ASSFGLTEAF
D gene: NA; clone size: NA; V gene: TRBV19; J gene: TRBJ2-1; CDR3 protein: ASSIVGYRENEQF
D gene: NA; clone size: NA; V gene: TRBV6-1; J gene: TRBJ2-7; CDR3 protein: ASYWGAYEQY
D gene: NA; clone size: NA; V gene: TRBV6-5; J gene: TRBJ1-1; CDR3 protein: ASRDSFMNTEAF
D gene: TRBD2; clone size: NA; V gene: TRBV6-5; J gene: TRBJ2-3; CDR3 protein: AVGGRGQY
D gene: TRBD1; clone size: NA; V gene: TRBV11-2; J gene: TRBJ1-1; CDR3 protein: ASSLNQGASEAF
D gene: NA; clone size: NA; V gene: TRBV9; J gene: TRBJ1-3; CDR3 protein: ASSGQDHSGNTIY
D gene: NA; clone size: NA; V gene: TRBV6-5; J gene: TRBJ1-2; CDR3 protein: ASSGQIRANYGYT
D gene: NA; clone size: NA; V gene: TRBV28; J gene: TRBJ1-4; CDR3 protein: ASSYHRATNEKLF
D gene: NA; clone size: NA; V gene: TRBV6-6; J gene: TRBJ1-5; CDR3 protein: ASSYSSESQH
D gene: NA; clone size: NA; V gene: TRBV27; J gene: TRBJ2-2; CDR3 protein: ASTNKGETNTGELF
D gene: NA; clone size: NA; V gene: TRBV9; J gene: TRBJ2-7; CDR3 protein: ASSAEDNSYEQY
D gene: NA; clone size: NA; V gene: TRBV30; J gene: TRBJ1-1; CDR3 protein: AWMLGAEAF
D gene: NA; clone size: NA; V gene: TRBV6-5; J gene: TRBJ2-7; CDR3 protein: ASIRLSGVYEQY
D gene: NA; clone size: once; V gene: TRBV5-4; J gene: TRBJ2-7; CDR3 protein: ASSVGPFGYEQY
D gene: TRBD1; clone size: few; V gene: TRBV6-5; J gene: TRBJ1-2; CDR3 protein: ATLGQGGYGYT
D gene: TRBD1; clone size: once; V gene: TRBV30; J gene: TRBJ1-5; CDR3 protein: AWSVGQAVNQPQH
D gene: NA; clone size: NA; V gene: TRBV9; J gene: TRBJ2-3; CDR3 protein: ASSVGQEISSTDTQY
D gene: TRBD2; clone size: NA; V gene: TRBV5-1; J gene: TRBJ2-5; CDR3 protein: ASSTIAGAETQY
D gene: NA; clone size: NA; V gene: TRBV6-5; J gene: TRBJ1-1; CDR3 protein: ASSYYLSTEAF
D gene: NA; clone size: NA; V gene: TRBV6-6; J gene: TRBJ2-1; CDR3 protein: ASSPGLWNEQF
D gene: TRBD2; clone size: NA; V gene: TRBV14; J gene: TRBJ2-3; CDR3 protein: ASSQELAGHTQY
D gene: NA; clone size: NA; V gene: TRBV9; J gene: TRBJ1-4; CDR3 protein: ASSGDTRGKLF
D gene: NA; clone size: NA; V gene: TRBV27; J gene: TRBJ2-3; CDR3 protein: ASSFPAGGTDTQY
D gene: TRBD2; clone size: once; V gene: TRBV19; J gene: TRBJ2-7; CDR3 protein: ASSSGRGNEQY
D gene: TRBD2; clone size: NA; V gene: TRBV19; J gene: TRBJ2-3; CDR3 protein: ASSIGFNGRMGDTQY
D gene: NA; clone size: NA; V gene: TRBV5-8; J gene: TRBJ2-7; CDR3 protein: ASSWESGTYEQY
D gene: NA; clone size: NA; V gene: TRBV19; J gene: TRBJ1-5; CDR3 protein: ASSIGAGNQPQH
D gene: NA; clone size: few; V gene: TRBV25-1; J gene: TRBJ1-1; CDR3 protein: ASSDHYGTEAF
D gene: TRBD1; clone size: NA; V gene: TRBV7-8; J gene: TRBJ1-2; CDR3 protein: ASSLDRGYNLGYGYT
D gene: NA; clone size: NA; V gene: TRBV7-9; J gene: TRBJ2-7; CDR3 protein: ASSLDSAYEQY
D gene: NA; clone size: once; V gene: TRBV7-2; J gene: TRBJ1-3; CDR3 protein: ASSFDSLPGNTIY
D gene: TRBD1; clone size: NA; V gene: TRBV6-5; J gene: TRBJ1-1; CDR3 protein: ASSGQGPPEAF
D gene: NA; clone size: NA; V gene: TRBV7-6; J gene: TRBJ1-2; CDR3 protein: ASSPNREGWGGYT
D gene: NA; clone size: NA; V gene: TRBV6-5; J gene: TRBJ2-7; CDR3 protein: ASSYNRGGGWGQY
D gene: TRBD1; clone size: NA; V gene: TRBV5-6; J gene: TRBJ1-4; CDR3 protein: ASSLWRDRNEKLF
D gene: NA; clone size: NA; V gene: TRBV30; J gene: TRBJ1-2; CDR3 protein: AWNLLQGTYGYT
D gene: NA; clone size: NA; V gene: TRBV27; J gene: TRBJ2-6; CDR3 protein: ASRPQGTGANVLT
D gene: NA; clone size: NA; V gene: TRBV5-4; J gene: TRBJ2-7; CDR3 protein: ASSLTRGESYEQY
D gene: TRBD2; clone size: NA; V gene: TRBV6-5; J gene: TRBJ2-1; CDR3 protein: ASSYSYGSGDEQF
D gene: TRBD2; clone size: NA; V gene: TRBV19; J gene: TRBJ2-3; CDR3 protein: ASSLIAGVMTDTQY
D gene: NA; clone size: once; V gene: TRBV6-1; J gene: TRBJ2-7; CDR3 protein: ASSEPGPYEQY
D gene: TRBD1; clone size: NA; V gene: TRBV19; J gene: TRBJ2-7; CDR3 protein: ASSFSGTGISYEQY
D gene: TRBD2; clone size: NA; V gene: TRBV18; J gene: TRBJ2-1; CDR3 protein: ASSPSAGGSDEQF
D gene: TRBD1; clone size: NA; V gene: TRBV29-1; J gene: TRBJ1-2; CDR3 protein: SVEGRGSSYGYT
D gene: TRBD1; clone size: NA; V gene: TRBV29-1; J gene: TRBJ1-1; CDR3 protein: SLRQGRRTEAF